The rows below give T cell receptor beta chains drawn from one sample of a study of blood T cell repertoires in COVID-19. Generated by immunoSEQ multiplex PCR, the TCRdb table keeps only in-frame clones and is missing some. The sample holds 250,000 to 300,000 clones, roughly 87% seen once. The specimen was PBMCs or T cells enriched from blood (not recorded which). These receptors all stem from a woman under 40 who had recovered from COVID-19. The conserved cysteine and the conserved F or W are not part of the CDR3 here. Fields, in order: V gene, J gene, CDR3 protein.

TRBV19	TRBJ1-3	ASSNTVVAGNTIY
TRBV18	TRBJ2-7	ASSRESYEQY
TRBV5-4	TRBJ2-7	ASSLGGFRREQY
TRBV11-2	TRBJ2-5	ASSTETRTQY
TRBV27	TRBJ2-1	ASSPGTSGNNEQF
TRBV11-2	TRBJ2-7	ASSGTGVYEQY
TRBV6-4	TRBJ1-2	ASSETGQTFNYGYT
TRBV7-9	TRBJ1-4	ASSLGDRGTNEKLF
TRBV5-1	TRBJ1-1	ASTRVPGTANTEAF
TRBV18	TRBJ2-5	ASSPPSKGRETQY
TRBV6-6	TRBJ1-5	ASSTGQPQH
TRBV5-6	TRBJ2-7	ASSLAGVSSYEQY
TRBV7-9	TRBJ2-3	ASSSVTDTQY
TRBV3-1/TRBV3-2	TRBJ1-1	ASTPGGQMNTEAF
TRBV6-2/TRBV6-3	TRBJ1-2	ASSISQGNYGYT
TRBV9	TRBJ2-1	ASSSRTSGRATNEQF
TRBV27	TRBJ1-1	ASSLSRRNTEAF
TRBV28	TRBJ2-3	ASSGLSGGSSAITQY
TRBV7-9	TRBJ2-7	ASSPSGSYEQY
TRBV18	TRBJ1-5	ASSLQFLQPQH
TRBV18	TRBJ1-6	ASSPRQQGTGNSPLH
TRBV6-5	TRBJ1-2	ASRNRGPTYGYT